This is a list of T cell receptor beta chains from one sample in a study of siplizumab effects on memory and regulatory T cells. Using immunoSEQ multiplex PCR, the repertoire was profiled, and TCRdb retains in-frame clones only, with some absent. In the table there are about 120,000 clones, approximately 94% of which are singletons. Source material: non-Treg CD4+ T cells sorted from blood. These receptors came from a human donor in good health. CDR3s include the opening cysteine and the closing phenylalanine or tryptophan. The D gene is left open where the match is weak. Size tells how often a clone was seen (once, few, many) or the class of an expanded clone, and some rows leave it out.

clone_size,v_call,j_call,d_call,cdr3_aa,cdr3_nt
-,TRBV6-5,TRBJ1-5,TRBD1,CASSYWAGGRNQPQHF,TGTGCCAGCAGTTATTGGGCAGGGGGCCGTAATCAGCCCCAGCATTTT
-,TRBV11-1,TRBJ2-1,TRBD1,CASSSGTDTYNEQFF,TGTGCCAGCAGCTCCGGGACAGACACATACAATGAGCAGTTCTTC
-,TRBV5-4,TRBJ1-2,-,CASRRDTGNYGYTF,TGTGCCAGCAGAAGGGACACCGGTAACTATGGCTACACCTTC
-,TRBV6-1,TRBJ2-2,-,CAGGLGYTGELFF,TGTGCGGGTGGTCTGGGTTATACCGGGGAGCTGTTTTTT
-,TRBV5-1,TRBJ2-1,TRBD2,CASSLGLAGGGEQFF,TGCGCCAGCAGCTTGGGACTAGCGGGAGGGGGTGAGCAGTTCTTC
-,TRBV2,TRBJ1-4,TRBD1,CASRGQGGEKLFF,TGTGCCAGCAGGGGACAGGGGGGGGAAAAACTGTTTTTT
-,TRBV11-3,TRBJ2-1,TRBD1,CASSGDRGYNEQFF,TGTGCCAGCAGCGGAGACAGGGGATACAATGAGCAGTTCTTC
once,TRBV2,TRBJ2-7,TRBD2,CASSEGSGATYEQYF,TGTGCCAGCAGTGAGGGGAGCGGGGCCACCTACGAGCAGTACTTC
few,TRBV19,TRBJ1-3,-,CASSISGTGNTIYF,TGTGCCAGTAGTATTAGTGGAACTGGAAACACCATATATTTT
-,TRBV6-5,TRBJ1-1,-,CASTNSMNTEAFF,TGTGCCAGCACCAACTCAATGAACACTGAAGCTTTCTTT
once,TRBV19,TRBJ2-2,-,CASSITGTKTGELFF,TGTGCCAGTAGTATAACCGGGACAAAAACCGGGGAGCTGTTTTTT
once,TRBV5-4,TRBJ1-1,-,CASSKKDWSNTEAFF,TGTGCCAGCAGCAAAAAAGACTGGAGTAACACTGAAGCTTTCTTT
few,TRBV19,TRBJ1-5,-,CASSIDRNARQPQHF,TGTGCCAGTAGTATAGACCGGAATGCTCGTCAGCCCCAGCATTTT
-,TRBV2,TRBJ2-4,-,CASSMSASDIQYF,TGTGCCAGCAGTATGTCGGCGAGTGATATTCAGTACTTC
-,TRBV15,TRBJ2-3,-,CATSRPGDTQYF,TGTGCCACCAGCAGGCCGGGAGATACGCAGTATTTT
-,TRBV21-1,TRBJ1-1,-,CASSSHLQLTGGNTEAFF,TGTGCCAGCAGCAGTCACCTTCAGCTAACAGGGGGTAACACTGAAGCTTTCTTT
-,TRBV6-5,TRBJ1-1,-,CASIKSNTEAFF,TGTGCCAGCATTAAATCGAACACTGAAGCTTTCTTT